In its sample, the clone carrying this T cell receptor beta chain was seen a few times. This entry comes from a study of early T cells in non-severe SARS-CoV-2 infection. Study as a whole: Unpaired chains resulted from sequencing bulk RNA of unsorted whole blood.

V shed 2 bases and J 15 bases; nucleotides not matched to a gene: 10. The CDR3 has 13 residues. CDR1 is GTSNPN and CDR2 is SVGIG in the germline V gene (reference sequence). Molecules of cDNA were individually given unique molecular identifiers that were attached to them. A single record per CDR3 protein comes from TCRdb applying MiXCR to the 5' RACE reads. The sample records about 60,000 distinct CDR3 sequences, around 21% being singletons. The specimen was whole blood, collected at baseline. This sequence originates from an adult who was a healthcare worker with PCR-confirmed SARS-CoV-2 infection or an uninfected control (not recorded which). This chain joins TRBV30 and TRBJ2-6; 7 bases agree with TRBD2. The CDR3 loop is CAWSSAGGLHLTF. The CDR3 coding sequence is TGTGCCTGGAGTAGCGCCGGGGGGTTACACCTGACTTTC.